A single sample is the source of the 21 T cell receptor beta chains below, sequenced in a study of early T cells in non-severe SARS-CoV-2 infection. TCRdb recomputed calls from the 5' RACE reads with MiXCR, one row per CDR3 protein. Among approximately 71,000 distinct CDR3 sequences listed, 9% to 15% were seen once. Sequenced material: whole blood. These receptors came from an adult who was a healthcare worker with PCR-confirmed SARS-CoV-2 infection or an uninfected control (not recorded which).

This clonotype was recorded only once. This sequence joins TRBV10-3 and TRBJ2-7; 7 bases fit TRBD2. J was trimmed by 5 bases and V by 6 bases; bases with no gene match: 10. The germline gives CDR1 ENHRY, CDR2 SYGVKD. The CDR3 has 14 residues. The CDR3 spells CAIRAGRPLDEQYF. CDR3 coding DNA: TGTGCCATCAGGGCCGGGAGGCCCCTTGACGAGCAGTACTTC.

This clonotype was observed a handful of times. The chain recombines TRBV11-3 with TRBJ2-5; TRBD2 aligns across 13 bases. The CDR3 loop spans 15 amino acids. J gave up 2 bases and V 3 bases, and 0 bases lay outside the gene matches. The germline CDR1 and CDR2 sequences are SGHNT and YENEEA. DNA for the CDR3: TGTGCCAGCAGCTTGACTAGCGGGGGGCAAGAGACCCAGTACTTC. Its translation: CASSLTSGGQETQYF.

This clonotype was seen more than once but under ten times. V usage is TRBV5-8 and J usage is TRBJ2-5, with 10 bases lining up with TRBD1. This CDR3 region has 16 residues. The V segment lost 5 bases and the J segment 3 bases; nucleotides outside the gene matches: 10. Germline V CDR1 and CDR2: SGHTS, YDEGEE. CDR3 loop: CASSAGTGDVKETQYF. In nucleotides, the CDR3 is TGTGCCAGCAGTGCCGGGACAGGGGACGTCAAAGAGACCCAGTACTTC.

This clonotype has only a few counts. The chain couples TRBV7-2 to TRBJ1-4; no definite D call. V lost 4 bases and J lost 7, with 10 bases in between. This CDR3 spans 13 amino acids. Germline V gene sequence: CDR1 SGHTA, CDR2 FQGNSA. The CDR3 DNA sequence: TGTGCCAGCAGCTCAGGACCGGTTGAAAAACTGTTTTTT. Amino acid sequence: CASSSGPVEKLFF.

A note on this clonotype: The germline gene is not matched at one end of the junction; a read error may be the cause. V usage is TRBV3-1 and J usage is TRBJ2-1, with a possible D match to TRBD2 (6 bases). Germline V lookup: CDR1 LGHDT, CDR2 YNNKEL (reference sequence). The CDR3 loop spans 15 amino acids. The CDR3, as DNA: TGTGCCAGCAGCCTCCCGGGACTGGCCTACGATGAGCAGTTCTTC. The encoded protein is CASSLPGLAYDEQFF.

V and J are TRBV4-1 and TRBJ1-4; 9 bases are shared with TRBD1. Germline assignment: CDR1 MGHRA and CDR2 YSYEKL. Trimming at V came to 3 bases and at J to 7 bases, leaving 6 bases not matched to a gene. There are 15 residues in the CDR3. The CDR3 coding sequence is TGCGCCAGCAGCCAGATTCAGACAGGGGGTGAAAAACTGTTTTTT. Translating gives CASSQIQTGGEKLFF.

This clonotype was observed many times. The rearrangement joins TRBV25-1 to TRBJ1-6; 7 bases agree with TRBD1. With 11 bases clipped from V and 0 bases from J, the junction kept 4 bases outside the gene matches. Per germline, CDR1 MGHDK and CDR2 SYGVNS. The CDR3 sequence is 14 residues long. The CDR3 nucleotides are TGTGCCGTTCAGGGGGGCTCCTATAATTCACCCCTCCACTTT. It specifies CAVQGGSYNSPLHF.

This clonotype has only one observation. Germline and junction disagree at one end, which may indicate a read error. The rearrangement uses TRBV12-3 or TRBV12-4 and TRBJ2-7, with D perhaps TRBD1 (7 bases). CDR3 length: 15 residues. The CDR3 reads CANSFTGAGRSEQYF. CDR3 in DNA: TGTGCCAACAGTTTTACAGGGGCGGGGAGGTCCGAGCAGTACTTC.

This clonotype was observed a few times. The chain links TRBV7-2 to TRBJ2-7, with D perhaps TRBD1 (6 bases). Trimming left V 4 bases short and J 6 bases short, with 13 bases between. CDR1 and CDR2 (germline): SGHTA, FQGNSA. The CDR3 runs 13 residues. DNA of the CDR3: TGTGCCAGCAGCTCCCCGAACAGGGCCGAGCAGTACTTC. It specifies CASSSPNRAEQYF.

This clonotype was seen a handful of times. This chain joins TRBV11-2 and TRBJ2-7; 7 bases match TRBD1. Germline trimming cut 4 bases from V and 4 bases from J; bases unmatched to any gene: 4. The CDR3 totals 13 residues. The germline V gene encodes CDR1 SGHAT and CDR2 FQNNGV. The DNA of the CDR3 is TGTGCCAGCAGCTATGACAGGGTTTACGAGCAGTACTTC. Its protein product is CASSYDRVYEQYF.

This clonotype came up a few times. The rearrangement links TRBV24-1 to TRBJ2-7; no reliable D call. The CDR3 consists of 11 residues. V shed 1 base and J shed 6 bases, with 3 bases lying between them. Germline V gene sequence: CDR1 KGHDR, CDR2 SFDVKD. The CDR3 is CATSDFSEQYF. CDR3 bases: TGTGCCACCAGTGATTTCTCCGAGCAGTACTTC.

This clonotype occurred many times. This rearrangement joins TRBV12-3 or TRBV12-4 to TRBJ2-3; no firm D call. V gave up 6 bases and J gave up 0 bases, with 7 bases separating them. This CDR3 has 13 amino acids. The DNA for the CDR3 is TGTGCCAGCAGCCCAGCTAGCACAGATACGCAGTATTTT. Translating gives CASSPASTDTQYF.

This clonotype appeared once. J is TRBJ2-7 and V is TRBV19; 8 nucleotides line up with TRBD1. With 4 bases clipped from V and 7 bases from J, the junction kept 6 bases outside the gene matches. The CDR3 is made up of 13 amino acids. Germline CDR1 reads LNHDA; CDR2 reads SQIVND (reference sequence). For the CDR3, the DNA is TGTGCCAGTAGTAAGGACAGGGTTAAAGAGCAGTACTTC. It translates to CASSKDRVKEQYF.

The table lists this clonotype with many counts. The chain uses TRBV7-9 and TRBJ2-1; no reliable D call. The CDR3 is 14 residues long. CDR1 is SEHNR, CDR2 FQNEAQ, per germline (reference sequence). The V end was cut by 5 bases, the J end by 0 bases, with 8 bases between. CDR3 DNA sequence: TGTGCCAGCAGCCGGTATTACTCCTACAATGAGCAGTTCTTC. Translating gives CASSRYYSYNEQFF.

The sample holds many counts of this clonotype. The rearrangement uses TRBV10-3 and TRBJ1-1, with D possibly being TRBD1 (5 bases). The CDR3 length is 16 residues. In germline, CDR1 is ENHRY, CDR2 SYGVKD. Trimming cost V 3 bases and J 5 bases, with 19 bases left between them. In DNA form, the CDR3 reads TGTGCCATCAGTGACCCGGTAAATTCGGGGGTAACTGAAGCTTTCTTT. Translated, it gives CAISDPVNSGVTEAFF.

The chain employs TRBV7-8 and TRBJ1-1; a possible D gene is TRBD1 (6 bases). This CDR3 comprises 11 residues. Trimming took 5 bases from V and 9 from J, leaving 10 bases between them. Germline V gene lookup returns CDR1 SGHVS and CDR2 FQNEAQ. CDR3 region: CASSLGQKAFF. The CDR3 nucleotides are TGTGCCAGCAGCCTCGGACAGAAAGCTTTCTTT.

The rearrangement uses TRBV7-9 and TRBJ2-3; TRBD2 aligns across 10 bases. Germline CDR1 and CDR2: SEHNR and FQNEAQ (reference sequence). The CDR3 is made up of 16 amino acids. J gave up 2 bases and V 5 bases, and 7 bases lay outside the gene matches. The CDR3 here is CASSPGLADLTDTQYF. In DNA form, the CDR3 reads TGTGCCAGCAGCCCAGGACTAGCGGACCTCACAGATACGCAGTATTTT.

The chain couples TRBV19 to TRBJ1-5; D uncertain. The CDR3 runs to 15 residues. CDR1 is LNHDA, CDR2 SQIVND, per germline (reference sequence). V was cut by 5 bases and J by 5 bases, with 16 bases left in between. The CDR3 DNA follows: TGTGCCAGTAGTCCACCCGGGAACCTTTATCAGCCCCAGCATTTT. Translation: CASSPPGNLYQPQHF. Combining the CDR3 with reference TRBV19 and TRBJ1-5 gives the whole variable domain DGGITQSPKYLFRKEGQNVTLSCEQNLNHDAMYWYRQDPGQGLRLIYYSQIVNDFQKGDIAEGYSVSREKKESFPLTVTSAQKNPTAFYLCASSPPGNLYQPQHFGDGTRLSIL.

DNA for the CDR3: TGTGCCAGCAGTGACGGGGAGAACACTGAAGCTTTCTTT. Amino acids: CASSDGENTEAFF. The chain combines TRBV6-1 with TRBJ1-1; D uncertain. V was trimmed by 3 bases and J by 1 base, leaving 6 bases between them. The CDR3 is 13 amino acids. Germline V gene sequence: CDR1 MNHNS, CDR2 SASEGT.

This clonotype was seen many times. The rearrangement joins TRBV7-6 to TRBJ1-1; D perhaps matches TRBD1 (5 bases). The germline V gene has CDR1 SGHVS and CDR2 FNYEAQ. V was shortened by 1 base and J by 4 bases, with 7 bases between the two germline ends. CDR3 length equals 13 residues. The CDR3 region has the DNA TGTGCCAGCAGCTTAGGACAGAGCACTGAAGCTTTCTTT. It translates to CASSLGQSTEAFF.

This clonotype was seen repeatedly, ten times or more. V usage is TRBV20-1 and J usage is TRBJ1-5; no clear D. Germline CDR1 reads DFQATT; CDR2 reads SNEGSKA (reference sequence). The CDR3 is 12 residues long. V dropped 6 bases and J dropped 4 bases, with 10 bases sitting between them. CDR3 bases: TGCAGTGCCTGGTCCCCAAATCAGCCCCAGCATTTT. Protein product: CSAWSPNQPQHF.